This entry concerns a single T cell receptor beta chain. Its cognate antigen is unknown. Time point defined: persistent/refractory GD, antithyroid drugs over 5 years with positive TRAb. Generation of the TCR library employed RNA extracted from PBMCs. Patients were enrolled at an endocrinology department in Xi'an, China. V shed 6 bases and J 3 bases; nucleotides not matched to a gene: 7. The CDR3 length is 15 residues. Germline V gives CDR1 MNHEY, CDR2 SVGEGT. These data come from a study of regulatory T cells in long-lasting Graves disease. Findings and caveats of the study: Newly diagnosed patients shared 850 to 1,000 public clonotypes; persistent patients shared around 2,500. Persistent-disease Graves' patients showed less TCR diversity than new cases. Persistent disease samples used TRBV28, TRBJ1-2 and TRBJ2-5 preferentially.

CDR3-region Arm-PCR and iRepertoire HTBI primers produced the TCR beta libraries. From the multiplex PCR reads, TCRdb called clonotypes with MiXCR, one entry per CDR3 protein. This table holds roughly 500,000 distinct CDR3 sequences, approximately 23% found once. The material sequenced was peripheral blood mononuclear cells (PBMCs), taken when the disease was refractory, from a patient treated with antithyroid drugs. The source is a female donor with Graves disease. The chain recombines TRBV6-2 or TRBV6-3 with TRBJ2-7; 11 bases are a match to TRBD2. The CDR3: CASSLTSGGFYEQYF. Written as DNA, the CDR3 is TGTGCCAGCAGCCTAACTAGCGGGGGATTCTACGAGCAGTACTTC.